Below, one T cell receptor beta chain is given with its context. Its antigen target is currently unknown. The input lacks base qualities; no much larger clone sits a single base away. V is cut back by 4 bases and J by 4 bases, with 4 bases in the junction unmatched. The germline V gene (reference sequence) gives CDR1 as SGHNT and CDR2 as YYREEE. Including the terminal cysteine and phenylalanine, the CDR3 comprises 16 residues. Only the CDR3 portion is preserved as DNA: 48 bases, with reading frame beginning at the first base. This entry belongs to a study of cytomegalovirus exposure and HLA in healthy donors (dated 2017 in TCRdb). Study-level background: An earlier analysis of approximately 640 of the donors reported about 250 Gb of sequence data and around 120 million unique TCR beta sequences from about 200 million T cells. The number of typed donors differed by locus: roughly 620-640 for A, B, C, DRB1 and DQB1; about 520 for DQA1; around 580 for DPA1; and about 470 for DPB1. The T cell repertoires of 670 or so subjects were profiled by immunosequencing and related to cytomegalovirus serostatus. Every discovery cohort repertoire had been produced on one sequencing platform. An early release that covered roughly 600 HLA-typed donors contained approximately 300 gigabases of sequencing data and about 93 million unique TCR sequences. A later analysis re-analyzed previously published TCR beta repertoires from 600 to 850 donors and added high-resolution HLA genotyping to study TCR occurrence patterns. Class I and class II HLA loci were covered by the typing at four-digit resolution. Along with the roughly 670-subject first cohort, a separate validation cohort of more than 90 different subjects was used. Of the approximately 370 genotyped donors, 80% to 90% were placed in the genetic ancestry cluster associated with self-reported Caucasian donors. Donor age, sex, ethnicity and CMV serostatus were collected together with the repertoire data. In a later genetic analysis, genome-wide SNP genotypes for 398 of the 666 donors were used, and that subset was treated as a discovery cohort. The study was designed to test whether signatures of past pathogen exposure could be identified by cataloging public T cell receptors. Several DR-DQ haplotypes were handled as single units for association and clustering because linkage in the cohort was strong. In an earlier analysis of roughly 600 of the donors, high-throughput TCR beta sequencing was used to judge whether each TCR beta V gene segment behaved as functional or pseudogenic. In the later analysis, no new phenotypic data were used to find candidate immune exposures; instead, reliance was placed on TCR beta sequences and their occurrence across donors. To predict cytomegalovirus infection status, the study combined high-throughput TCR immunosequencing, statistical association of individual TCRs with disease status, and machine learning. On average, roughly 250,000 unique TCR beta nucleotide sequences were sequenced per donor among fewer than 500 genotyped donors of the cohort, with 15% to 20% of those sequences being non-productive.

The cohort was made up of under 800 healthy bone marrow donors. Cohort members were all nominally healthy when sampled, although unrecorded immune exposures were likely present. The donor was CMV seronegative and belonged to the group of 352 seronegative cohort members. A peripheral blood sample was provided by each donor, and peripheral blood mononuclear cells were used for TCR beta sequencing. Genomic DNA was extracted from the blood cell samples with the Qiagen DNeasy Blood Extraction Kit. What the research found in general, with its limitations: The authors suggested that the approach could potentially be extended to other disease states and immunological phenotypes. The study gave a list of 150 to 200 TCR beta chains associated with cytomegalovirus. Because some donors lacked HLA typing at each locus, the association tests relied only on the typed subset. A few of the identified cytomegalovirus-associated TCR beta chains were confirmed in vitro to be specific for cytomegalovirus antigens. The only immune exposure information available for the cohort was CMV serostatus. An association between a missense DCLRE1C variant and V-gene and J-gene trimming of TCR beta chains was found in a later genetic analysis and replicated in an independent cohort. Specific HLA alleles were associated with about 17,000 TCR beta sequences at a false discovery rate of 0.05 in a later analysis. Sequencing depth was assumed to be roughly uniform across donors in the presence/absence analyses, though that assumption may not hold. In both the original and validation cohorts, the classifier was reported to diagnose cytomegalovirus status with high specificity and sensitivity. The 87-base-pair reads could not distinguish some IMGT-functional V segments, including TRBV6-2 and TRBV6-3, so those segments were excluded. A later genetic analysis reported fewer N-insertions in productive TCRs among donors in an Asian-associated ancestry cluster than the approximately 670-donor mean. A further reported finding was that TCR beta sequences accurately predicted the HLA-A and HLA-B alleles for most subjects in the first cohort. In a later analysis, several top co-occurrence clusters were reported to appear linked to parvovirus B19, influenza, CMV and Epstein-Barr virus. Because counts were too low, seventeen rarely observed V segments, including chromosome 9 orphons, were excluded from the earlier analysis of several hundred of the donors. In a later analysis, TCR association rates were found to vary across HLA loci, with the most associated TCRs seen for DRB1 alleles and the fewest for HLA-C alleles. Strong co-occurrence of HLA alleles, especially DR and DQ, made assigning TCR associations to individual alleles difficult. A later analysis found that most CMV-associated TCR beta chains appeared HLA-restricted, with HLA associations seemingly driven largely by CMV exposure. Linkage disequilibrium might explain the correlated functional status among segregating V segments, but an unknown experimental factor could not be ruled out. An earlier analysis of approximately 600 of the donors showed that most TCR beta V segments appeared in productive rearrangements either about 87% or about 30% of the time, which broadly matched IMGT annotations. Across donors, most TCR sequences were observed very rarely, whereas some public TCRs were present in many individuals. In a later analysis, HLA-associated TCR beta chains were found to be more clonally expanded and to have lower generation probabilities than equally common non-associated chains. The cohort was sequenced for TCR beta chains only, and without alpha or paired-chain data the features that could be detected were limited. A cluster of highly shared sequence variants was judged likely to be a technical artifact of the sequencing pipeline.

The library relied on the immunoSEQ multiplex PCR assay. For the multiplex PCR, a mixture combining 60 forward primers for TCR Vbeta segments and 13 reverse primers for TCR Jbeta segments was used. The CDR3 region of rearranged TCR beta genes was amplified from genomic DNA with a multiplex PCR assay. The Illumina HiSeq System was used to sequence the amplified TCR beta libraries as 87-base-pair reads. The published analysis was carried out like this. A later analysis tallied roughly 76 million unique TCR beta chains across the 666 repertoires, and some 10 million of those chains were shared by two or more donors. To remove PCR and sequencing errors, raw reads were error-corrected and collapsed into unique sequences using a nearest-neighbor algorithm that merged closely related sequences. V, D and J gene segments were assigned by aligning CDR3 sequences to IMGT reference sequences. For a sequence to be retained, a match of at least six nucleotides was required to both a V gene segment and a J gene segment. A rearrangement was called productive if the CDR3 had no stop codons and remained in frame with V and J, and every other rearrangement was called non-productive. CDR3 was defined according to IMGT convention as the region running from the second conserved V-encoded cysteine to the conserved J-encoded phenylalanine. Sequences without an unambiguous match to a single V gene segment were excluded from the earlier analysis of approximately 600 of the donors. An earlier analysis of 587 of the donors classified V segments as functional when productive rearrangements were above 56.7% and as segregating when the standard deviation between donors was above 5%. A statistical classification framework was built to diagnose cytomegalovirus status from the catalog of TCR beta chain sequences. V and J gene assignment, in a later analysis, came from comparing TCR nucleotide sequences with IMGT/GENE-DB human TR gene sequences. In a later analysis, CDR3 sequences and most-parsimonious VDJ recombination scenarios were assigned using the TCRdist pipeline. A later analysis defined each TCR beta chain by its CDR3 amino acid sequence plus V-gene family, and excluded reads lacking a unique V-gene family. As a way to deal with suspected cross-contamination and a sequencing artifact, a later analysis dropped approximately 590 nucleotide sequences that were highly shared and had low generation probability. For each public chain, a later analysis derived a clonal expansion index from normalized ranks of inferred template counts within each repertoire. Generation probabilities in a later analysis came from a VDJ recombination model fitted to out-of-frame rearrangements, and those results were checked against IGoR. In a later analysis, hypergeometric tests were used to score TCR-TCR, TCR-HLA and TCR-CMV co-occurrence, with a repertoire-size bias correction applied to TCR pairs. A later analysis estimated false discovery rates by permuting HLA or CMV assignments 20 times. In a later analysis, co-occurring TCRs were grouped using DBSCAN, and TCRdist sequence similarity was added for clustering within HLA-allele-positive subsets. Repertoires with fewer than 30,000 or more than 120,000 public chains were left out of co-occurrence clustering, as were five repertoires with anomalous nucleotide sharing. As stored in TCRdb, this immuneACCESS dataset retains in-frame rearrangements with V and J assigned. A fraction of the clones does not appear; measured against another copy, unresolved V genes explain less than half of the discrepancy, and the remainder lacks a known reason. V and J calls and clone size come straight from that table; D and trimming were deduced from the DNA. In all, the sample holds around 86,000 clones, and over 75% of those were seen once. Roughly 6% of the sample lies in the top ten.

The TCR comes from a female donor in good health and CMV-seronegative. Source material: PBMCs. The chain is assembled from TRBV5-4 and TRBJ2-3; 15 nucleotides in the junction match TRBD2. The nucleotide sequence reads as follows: TGTGCCAGCAGCGGGGGACTAGCGGGGGGTGCAGATACGCAGTATTTT. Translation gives CASSGGLAGGADTQYF.